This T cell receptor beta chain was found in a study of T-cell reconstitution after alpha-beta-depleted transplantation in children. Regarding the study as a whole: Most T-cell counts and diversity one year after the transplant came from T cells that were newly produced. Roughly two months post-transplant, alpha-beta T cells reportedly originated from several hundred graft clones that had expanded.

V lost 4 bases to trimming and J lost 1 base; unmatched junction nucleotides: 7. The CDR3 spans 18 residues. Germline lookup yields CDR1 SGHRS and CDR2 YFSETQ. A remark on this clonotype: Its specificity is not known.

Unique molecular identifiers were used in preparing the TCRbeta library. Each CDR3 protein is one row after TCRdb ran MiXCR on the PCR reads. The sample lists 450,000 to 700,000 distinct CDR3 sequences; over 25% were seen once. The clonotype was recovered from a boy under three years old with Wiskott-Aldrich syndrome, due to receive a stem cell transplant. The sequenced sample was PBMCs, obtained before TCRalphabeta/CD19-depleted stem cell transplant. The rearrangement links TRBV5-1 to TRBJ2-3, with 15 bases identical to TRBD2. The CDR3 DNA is TGCGCCAGCAGCGCCGGACTAGCGGGAGGGCGGGGCACAGATACGCAGTATTTT. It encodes CASSAGLAGGRGTDTQYF.